Sequencing of this T cell receptor beta chain was carried out in a study of regulatory T cells in long-lasting Graves disease. Sample time point: newly diagnosed GD, antithyroid drugs for less than 3 months. PBMC RNA served as the TCR library source. V dropped 0 bases and J dropped 2 bases, with 8 bases sitting between them. CDR1 is LGHNA and CDR2 is YNFKEQ in the germline V gene. This CDR3 contains 14 residues. Building the TCR beta libraries relied on iRepertoire HTBI primers, and CDR3 regions underwent Arm-PCR. TCRdb reprocessed the multiplex PCR reads via MiXCR and lists one record per CDR3 protein. Here the sample spans over 350,000 distinct CDR3 sequences, about 15% being singletons. The same data also went into a second study, on T cells in Graves' hyperthyroidism and ophthalmopathy.

This chain uses TRBV4-2 with TRBJ2-7; D ambiguous. This sequence was found in a woman aged 45-60 years with Graves disease. The sequences come from peripheral blood mononuclear cells (PBMCs), collected at new diagnosis, from a patient treated with antithyroid drugs. The CDR3 region is CASSQDLLAYEQYF. In nucleotides, the CDR3 is TGTGCCAGCAGCCAAGATTTGCTAGCCTACGAGCAGTACTTC.